This TCR beta chain was captured in a study of vaccination and CD4 T cells after COVID-19. Study-wide background: The authors used overlapping spike peptides from SARS-CoV-2, HCoV-NL63, HCoV-OC43 and HCoV-229E to stimulate cells.

This clonotype turned up a few times. Antigen specificity is unknown. The time point denotes: late sampling 161 to 241 days after vaccination in a few convalescent patients. As to treatment: roughly 10-day PBMC culture with coronavirus spike peptide pools or control peptides (ViraFEST assay). Cultured CD4+ T cells had their DNA profiled by the Oncomine TCR Beta short-read assay. Each CDR3 protein is one row after TCRdb ran MiXCR on the PCR reads. The sample has approximately 23,000 distinct CDR3 sequences, under 40% seen once. Germline assignment: CDR1 LNHDA and CDR2 SQIVND (reference sequence). V was clipped by 5 bases and J by 2 bases; unmatched bases: 6. The CDR3 runs to 14 residues.

The input for sequencing was CD4+ T cells from blood, cultured in vitro, taken about 7 months after SARS-CoV-2 vaccination. This chain links TRBV19 with TRBJ2-7; 7 bases align to TRBD1. This TCR derives from a human donor who had recovered from COVID-19. This CDR3 reads CASSSAGGTYEQYF. The CDR3 nucleotides read TGTGCCAGTAGTTCCGCAGGGGGAACCTACGAGCAGTACTTC.